These 23 T cell receptor beta chains were all obtained from the same sample, sequenced in a study of monozygotic twins with inflammatory bowel disease. TCRdb reanalyzed the 5' RACE reads, giving one entry per CDR3 protein sequence and no DNA. In all, the sample yields approximately 390,000 distinct CDR3 sequences. Sequencing was carried out using blood. All receptors come from a human donor with ulcerative colitis or Crohn's disease, or a healthy co-twin of an affected twin (not recorded which).

The chain combines TRBV11-2 with TRBJ2-5; TCRdb picks TRBD1, but there is no DNA to check that call. Germline CDR1 and CDR2: SGHAT and FQNNGV. The CDR3 covers 15 residues. The CDR3 loop reads CASSLGRGNKETQYF.

V gene TRBV10-3 combines with J gene TRBJ2-7; TCRdb's D call, TRBD2, is unchecked because there is no DNA. Germline lookup yields CDR1 ENHRY and CDR2 SYGVKD. This CDR3 has 15 amino acids. CDR3 amino acids: CATAPGTSGGDEQYF.

The chain combines TRBV28 with TRBJ2-7; TCRdb's assignment of TRBD1 cannot be checked, as there is no DNA. This CDR3 has 15 amino acids. CDR1 is MDHEN, CDR2 SYDVKM, per germline. The CDR3 is CASSLRATSSYEQYF. The entire variable domain, with the rest obtained from reference TRBV28 and TRBJ2-7, is as follows: DVKVTQSSRYLVKRTGEKVFLECVQDMDHENMFWYRQDPGLGLRLIYFSYDVKMKEKGDIPEGYSVSREKKERFSLILESASTNQTSMYLCASSLRATSSYEQYFGPGTRLTVT.

The V call is TRBV5-6, the J call TRBJ2-5; the TCRdb D gene call, TRBD1, has no DNA to confirm it. Germline CDR1 is SGHDT and CDR2 is YYEEEE. The CDR3 consists of 15 residues. This CDR3 is CASSLRVPGSATQYF.

The chain has TRBV24-1 and TRBJ2-3; TCRdb selects TRBD2, and the lack of DNA leaves this call unchecked. CDR3 length: 15 residues. Germline V CDR1 and CDR2: KGHDR, SFDVKD. The CDR3 sequence: CATSLSGRDPDTQYF.

The genes are TRBV11-2 and TRBJ2-5. In germline, CDR1 is SGHAT, CDR2 FQNNGV. The length of the CDR3 is 13 residues. The CDR3 spells CASSSHLQETQYF.

This chain connects TRBV11-2 to TRBJ2-2. The CDR3 consists of 14 residues. Germline V lookup: CDR1 SGHAT, CDR2 FQNNGV. CDR3 region: CASSLAAYTGELFF.

The chain recombines TRBV15 with TRBJ2-1. Germline V gives CDR1 LNHNV, CDR2 YYDKDF (reference sequence). The CDR3 has 11 residues. CDR3 sequence: CATSTSHEQFF.

The chain is built from TRBV6-5 and TRBJ1-4; TCRdb returns TRBD1, unconfirmable since there is no DNA. Per germline, CDR1 MNHEY and CDR2 SVGAGI. The CDR3 covers 15 residues. The chain's CDR3 is CASSYWTGAPEKLFF.

The chain uses TRBV28 and TRBJ1-5. Germline CDR1 reads MDHEN; CDR2 reads SYDVKM. This CDR3 region has 15 residues. The CDR3 spells CASSTQGFGNQPQHF.

CDR3 in amino acids: CASRDDRVSNQPQHF. The rearrangement joins TRBV12-3 or TRBV12-4 to TRBJ1-5; the TRBD1 assignment by TCRdb is unverifiable without DNA. This CDR3 comprises 15 residues.

The chain employs TRBV6-5 and TRBJ1-2; TCRdb selects TRBD1, and the lack of DNA leaves this call unchecked. Per germline, CDR1 MNHEY and CDR2 SVGAGI. This CDR3 has 14 residues. The CDR3: CASSWGQGASGYTF.

V gene TRBV27 combines with J gene TRBJ2-7; TCRdb returns TRBD1, unconfirmable since there is no DNA. Germline CDR1 and CDR2: MNHEY and SMNVEV (reference sequence). This CDR3 has 13 residues. Here the CDR3 reads CASRKTGTYEQYF.

The chain combines TRBV18 with TRBJ1-5. This CDR3 is built from 15 residues. Germline V CDR1 and CDR2: KGHSH, LQKENI. The CDR3 here is CASSPGPTSNQPQHF.

The CDR3 is CSEKMGYGYTF. The V gene is TRBV20-1, the J gene TRBJ1-2. The CDR3 has 11 amino acids. Per germline, CDR1 DFQATT and CDR2 SNEGSKA (reference sequence).

The rearrangement uses TRBV19 and TRBJ1-5. The CDR3 is made up of 12 amino acids. Germline V gene data show CDR1 as LNHDA and CDR2 as SQIVND (reference sequence). CDR3 region: CASSFSLEPQHF.

The V call is TRBV29-1, the J call TRBJ1-1; TCRdb indicates TRBD1, and absent DNA this call remains unverified. Germline V gene lookup returns CDR1 SQVTM and CDR2 ANQGSEA. The CDR3 consists of 13 residues. The CDR3 loop reads CSVDNRVNTEAFF.

The genes are TRBV20-1 and TRBJ2-1; the TCRdb call, TRBD1, lacks DNA for checking. Looked up from germline, CDR1 is DFQATT and CDR2 is SNEGSKA (reference sequence). The CDR3 contains 16 residues. The CDR3 sequence: CSASGGWDRGRNEQFF.

V usage is TRBV27 and J usage is TRBJ2-1; TCRdb names TRBD2, which stays unverified in the absence of DNA. The CDR3 is made up of 14 amino acids. CDR1 and CDR2 (germline): MNHEY, SMNVEV (reference sequence). The CDR3 reads CASSSGLRSNEQFF.

The V gene is TRBV6-5, the J gene TRBJ1-2; checking the TCRdb D call of TRBD1 is not possible without DNA. The CDR3 runs 14 residues. Per germline, CDR1 MNHEY and CDR2 SVGAGI. The CDR3 sequence is CASIRQGTSYGYTF.

The J gene is TRBJ2-5, the V gene TRBV7-9; checking the TCRdb D call of TRBD1 is not possible without DNA. CDR3 length equals 13 residues. The germline gives CDR1 SEHNR, CDR2 FQNEAQ (reference sequence). This CDR3 reads CASRSQGEETQYF. The complete variable domain, with remaining parts taken from reference TRBV7-9 and TRBJ2-5, reads DTGVSQNPRHKITKRGQNVTFRCDPISEHNRLYWYRQTLGQGPEFLTYFQNEAQLEKSRLLSDRFSAERPKGSFSTLEIQRTEQGDSAMYLCASRSQGEETQYFGPGTRLLVL.

This sequence joins TRBV5-8 and TRBJ2-1; the TCRdb call, TRBD1, lacks DNA for checking. The germline V gene encodes CDR1 SGHTS and CDR2 YDEGEE. The CDR3 is made up of 15 amino acids. CDR3 in amino acids: CASSFEGGSYNEQFF.

V and J are TRBV5-1 and TRBJ1-6; TCRdb proposes TRBD1, but this gene call is untestable without DNA. Looked up from germline, CDR1 is SGHRS and CDR2 is YFSETQ. There are 15 residues in the CDR3. CDR3 loop: CASSSWTGDNSPLHF.